The rows below give T cell receptor beta chains drawn from one sample of a study of T-cell reconstitution after alpha-beta-depleted transplantation in children. TCRdb fed the PCR reads into MiXCR, producing one record per CDR3 protein. This sample has some 600,000 distinct CDR3 sequences, with around 17% found just once. The specimen was PBMCs from the stem cell graft donor, collected from the stem cell graft. The receptors were sampled from a human donor who donated a stem cell graft to a child with acute myeloid leukemia. The CDR3 runs from the conserved cysteine through the conserved F or W. Fields, in order: clone size, D gene, V gene, J gene, CDR3 protein, CDR3 DNA. D genes are given only for firm matches. Where a row states a size, it is once, few, many or the class of an expanded clone; other rows omit it.

>few|NA|TRBV27|TRBJ2-3
CASSAAGATDTQYF
TGTGCCAGCAGTGCGGCAGGGGCTACAGATACGCAGTATTTT
>many|TRBD1|TRBV5-1|TRBJ2-7
CASSLPRDRTGEQYF
TGCGCCAGCAGCTTGCCCCGGGACAGAACGGGCGAGCAGTACTTC
>many|TRBD2|TRBV25-1|TRBJ2-1
CASSVGLDYEQFF
TGTGCCAGCAGTGTTGGACTAGACTATGAGCAGTTCTTC
>few|NA|TRBV15|TRBJ2-2
CATSRAGSTGELFF
TGTGCCACCAGCCGGGCGGGTTCCACCGGGGAGCTGTTTTTT
>NA|NA|TRBV5-5|TRBJ2-7
CASSLGWGIYEQYF
TGTGCCAGCAGCTTGGGGTGGGGCATTTACGAGCAGTACTTC
>many|NA|TRBV7-4|TRBJ1-5
CASSCHSSNPGNQPQHF
TGTGCCAGCAGCTGTCATTCGTCCAATCCCGGCAATCAGCCCCAGCATTTT
>many|NA|TRBV20-1|TRBJ2-1
CSASYTNEGSYNEQFF
TGCAGTGCTAGTTATACAAACGAGGGGTCCTACAATGAGCAGTTCTTC
>NA|NA|TRBV2|TRBJ2-1
CASTKEQFF
TGTGCCAGCACTAAGGAGCAGTTCTTC
>NA|NA|TRBV3-1|TRBJ1-2
CASSQDGRYGYTF
TGTGCCAGCAGCCAGGACGGGAGGTATGGCTACACCTTC
>NA|NA|TRBV5-5|TRBJ2-2
CASAGTINTGELFF
TGTGCCAGCGCGGGGACAATCAACACCGGGGAGCTGTTTTTT
>many|NA|TRBV20-1|TRBJ1-5
CSGKEGLGSNQPQHF
TGCAGTGGTAAGGAGGGGCTTGGTAGCAATCAGCCCCAGCATTTT
>many|NA|TRBV30|TRBJ1-6
CAWSSSGPNSPLHF
TGTGCCTGGAGTTCCTCGGGACCAAATTCACCCCTCCACTTT
>few|NA|TRBV20-1|TRBJ2-5
CSAAASGDRIEETQYF
TGCAGTGCCGCCGCTTCGGGCGACCGGATAGAAGAGACCCAGTACTTC
>many|TRBD2|TRBV20-1|TRBJ2-3
CSARTSSASTDTQYF
TGCAGTGCTCGGACTAGCAGCGCTAGCACAGATACGCAGTATTTT
>many|TRBD1|TRBV29-1|TRBJ2-5
CSVDLDRGQETQYF
TGCAGCGTTGACCTGGACAGGGGACAAGAGACCCAGTACTTC
>few|NA|TRBV24-1|TRBJ2-5
CATSDFGQYQETQYF
TGTGCCACCAGTGATTTCGGGCAGTACCAAGAGACCCAGTACTTC
>many|NA|TRBV29-1|TRBJ1-4
CSARNGMELFF
TGCAGCGCCAGAAATGGGATGGAACTGTTTTTT
>many|NA|TRBV12-3/TRBV12-4|TRBJ2-5
CASSTPLGTQYF
TGTGCCAGCAGTACCCCGCTAGGGACCCAGTACTTC
>NA|TRBD1|TRBV7-9|TRBJ2-2
CASSYRQGTRTGELFF
TGTGCCAGCAGCTATCGACAGGGTACTAGAACCGGGGAGCTGTTTTTT
>many|NA|TRBV20-1|TRBJ2-7
CSAIRDLTYEQYF
TGCAGTGCCATCCGGGACTTAACCTACGAGCAGTACTTC
>many|NA|TRBV20-1|TRBJ2-5
CSARDSSTQETQYF
TGCAGTGCTAGAGATAGCTCGACCCAAGAGACCCAGTACTTC
>few|TRBD1|TRBV7-8|TRBJ2-3
CASSLMGQTITDTQYF
TGTGCCAGCAGCTTAATGGGACAGACAATCACAGATACGCAGTATTTT
>NA|TRBD2|TRBV20-1|TRBJ2-2
CSAGGGLKAGELFF
TGCAGTGCCGGGGGGGGCTTGAAGGCCGGGGAGCTGTTTTTT
>NA|NA|TRBV27|TRBJ1-1
CASSLVGSLGTEAFF
TGTGCCAGCAGTTTAGTGGGGTCCCTGGGCACTGAAGCTTTCTTT
>NA|TRBD1|TRBV24-1|TRBJ2-1
CATSESTGALYNEQFF
TGTGCCACCAGTGAGTCTACAGGGGCGTTATACAATGAGCAGTTCTTC
>few|NA|TRBV5-1|TRBJ2-3
CASSGGFSTDTQYF
TGCGCCAGCAGCGGGGGATTCAGCACAGATACGCAGTATTTT
>many|NA|TRBV20-1|TRBJ2-1
CSALDTASYNEQFF
TGCAGTGCTCTGGACACGGCCTCCTACAATGAGCAGTTCTTC
>NA|TRBD1|TRBV6-2/TRBV6-3|TRBJ1-2
CASRRTGSSGYTF
TGTGCCAGCAGGAGGACAGGGTCGAGTGGCTACACCTTC
>many|NA|TRBV20-1|TRBJ2-7
CSARDEGGSSYEQYF
TGCAGTGCTAGAGATGAGGGTGGAAGCTCCTACGAGCAGTACTTC
>many|NA|TRBV20-1|TRBJ1-1
CSARDGGEGETNTEAFF
TGCAGTGCTAGAGATGGGGGGGAGGGAGAAACGAACACTGAAGCTTTCTTT
>many|NA|TRBV6-5|TRBJ1-1
CASSYSRGVSEAFF
TGTGCCAGCAGTTACTCGAGGGGGGTCTCCGAAGCTTTCTTT
>many|TRBD2|TRBV20-1|TRBJ2-7
CSAVTSGGSYEQYF
TGCAGTGCGGTAACTAGCGGGGGGTCCTACGAGCAGTACTTC
>many|TRBD1|TRBV29-1|TRBJ2-7
CSVTGGFYEQYF
TGCAGCGTGACAGGGGGTTTCTACGAGCAGTACTTC
>many|NA|TRBV20-1|TRBJ1-2
CSARELLVGGYGYTF
TGCAGTGCTAGAGAGTTATTGGTGGGGGGCTATGGCTACACCTTC
>many|NA|TRBV7-2|TRBJ1-6
CASSLDWGSPLHF
TGTGCCAGCAGCTTAGACTGGGGTTCACCCCTCCACTTT
>many|NA|TRBV29-1|TRBJ1-2
CSVELRDTHYTF
TGCAGCGTTGAATTACGGGACACCCACTACACCTTC
>few|NA|TRBV29-1|TRBJ1-3
CSVEGWADSGNTIYF
TGCAGCGTTGAAGGGTGGGCAGACTCTGGAAACACCATATATTTT
>many|NA|TRBV7-2|TRBJ1-2
CASSPWTVPNYGYTF
TGTGCCAGCAGCCCCTGGACAGTTCCAAACTATGGCTACACCTTC
>NA|TRBD2|TRBV5-1|TRBJ2-1
CASSFFVTSGGENEQFF
TGCGCCAGCAGCTTTTTTGTGACTAGCGGGGGAGAAAATGAGCAGTTCTTC